The entry below gives a single T cell receptor (beta chain) sequence along with its context. Its specificity is unknown. This record comes from a study of graft-versus-host responses after intestinal transplantation. CDR1 MNHEY and CDR2 SMNVEV come from the germline V gene (reference sequence). Unmatched junction bases numbered 6, after V lost 3 bases and J lost 3 bases. The length of the CDR3 is 15 residues. Sequencing used immunoSEQ multiplex PCR; TCRdb keeps in-frame clones, though not all of them. The table shows about 73,000 clones, with roughly 89% occurring only once. The chain uses TRBV27 and TRBJ2-7; 9 bases map to TRBD1. The sequence came from a human donor who was the organ donor for an intestinal transplant. Source: unstimulated CD8+ T cells sorted from spleen or lymph node cells, taken before transplant. The CDR3 region is CASSFVGQGHYEQYV. Here the CDR3 DNA reads TGTGCCAGCAGTTTCGTGGGACAGGGACACTACGAGCAGTACGTC.